One and the same sample provided the 15 T cell receptor beta chains below, sequenced in a study of T cell changes during pregnancy in multiple sclerosis (dated by TCRdb to the late 2010s). The library was obtained by the immunoSEQ multiplex PCR assay. As stored in TCRdb, this immuneACCESS dataset retains in-frame rearrangements with V and J assigned. A fraction of the clones does not appear; measured against another copy, unresolved V genes explain less than half of the discrepancy, and the remainder lacks a known reason. This sample comprises around 80,000 clones, around 92% of them detected only once. The ten largest clones add up to 1.4% to 1.5% of the sample. Source: peripheral blood, taken before pregnancy. These receptors were obtained from a female donor with multiple sclerosis, enrolled in a pregnancy study.

V usage is TRBV27 and J usage is TRBJ2-3; 10 nucleotides agree with TRBD2. The CDR3 is made up of 17 amino acids. CDR1 and CDR2 (germline): MNHEY, SMNVEV (reference sequence). V lost 5 bases and J lost 5; bases outside the gene matches: 13. The chain's CDR3 is CASSPPGLAGVVDTQYF. CDR3 nucleotides: TGTGCCAGCAGTCCCCCGGGGCTAGCGGGGGTTGTAGATACGCAGTATTTT.

Turning to this clone: The junction and the germline gene differ at one end; a read error may be behind it. The V call is TRBV15, the J call TRBJ1-1, with 7 bases identical to TRBD1. The V gene's germline CDR1 is LNHNV and CDR2 YYDKDF (reference sequence). CDR3 length equals 12 residues. CDR3 region: CATSRDRAEAFF. For the CDR3, the DNA is TGTGCCACCAGCCGAGACAGGGCTGAAGCTTTCTTT.

The V gene is TRBV7-3, the J gene TRBJ2-5; 7 bases are shared with TRBD1. J gave up 5 bases and V 5 bases, and 2 bases lay outside the gene matches. Germline V CDR1 and CDR2: SGHTA, FQGTGA. The CDR3 covers 12 residues. The CDR3 here is CASSPTGETQYF. CDR3 sequence (DNA): TGTGCCAGCAGCCCGACAGGGGAGACCCAGTACTTC.

The V gene is TRBV19, the J gene TRBJ2-6, with D possibly matching TRBD2 (6 bases). In germline, CDR1 is LNHDA, CDR2 SQIVND (reference sequence). The V end was cut by 7 bases, the J end by 3 bases, with 10 bases between. The CDR3 contains 14 residues. CDR3: CASTREIGANVLTF. The CDR3 bases are TGTGCCAGTACTCGGGAGATTGGGGCCAACGTCCTGACTTTC. Looking up the rest from reference TRBV19 and TRBJ2-6 gives the full variable domain: DGGITQSPKYLFRKEGQNVTLSCEQNLNHDAMYWYRQDPGQGLRLIYYSQIVNDFQKGDIAEGYSVSREKKESFPLTVTSAQKNPTAFYLCASTREIGANVLTFGAGSRLTVL.

This sequence joins TRBV6-5 and TRBJ2-1; perhaps TRBD2 as D (7 bases). Germline CDR1 and CDR2: MNHEY and SVGAGI. V dropped 6 bases and J dropped 2 bases, with 14 bases sitting between them. The CDR3 consists of 15 residues. DNA for the CDR3: TGTGCCAGCAGAATCGGGGGGACACCCTACAATGAGCAGTTCTTC. Translation: CASRIGGTPYNEQFF.

The V and J genes are TRBV6-5 and TRBJ2-3, with 9 nucleotides matching TRBD2. Trimming took 6 bases from V and 4 from J; bases not matched to a gene: 8. The CDR3 extends over 15 amino acids. Germline CDR1 reads MNHEY; CDR2 reads SVGAGI. The CDR3 region has the DNA TGTGCCAGCAGCAAGGCGGGGGGGCCGGCAGATACGCAGTATTTT. Protein sequence: CASSKAGGPADTQYF.

The chain uses TRBV6-5 and TRBJ2-3, with 10 bases aligning to TRBD2. This CDR3 region has 16 residues. The germline V gene has CDR1 MNHEY and CDR2 SVGAGI. V dropped 4 bases and J dropped 3; count of bases not matched to a gene: 7. The DNA for the CDR3 is TGTGCCAGCAGTTCGTTACCGGGACTAGCGACAGATACGCAGTATTTT. Protein: CASSSLPGLATDTQYF.

This chain connects TRBV6-1 to TRBJ2-3, with a possible D match to TRBD2 (6 bases). In germline, CDR1 is MNHNS, CDR2 SASEGT. The CDR3 runs to 15 residues. V gave up 4 bases and J gave up 2 bases, with 13 bases separating them. For the CDR3, the DNA is TGTGCCAGCAGTGTAGGGGCGGGGTCCACAGATACGCAGTATTTT. Residues: CASSVGAGSTDTQYF.

The chain is built from TRBV7-2 and TRBJ2-7; 8 bases match TRBD1. J was trimmed by 6 bases and V by 2 bases; bases with no gene match: 3. The germline V gene encodes CDR1 SGHTA and CDR2 FQGNSA. This CDR3 has 13 residues. CDR3 in DNA: TGTGCCAGCAGCTTACAGGGGGCCGGCGAGCAGTACTTC. This codes for CASSLQGAGEQYF. Complete variable domain (other parts from reference TRBV7-2 and TRBJ2-7): GAGVSQSPSNKVTEKGKDVELRCDPISGHTALYWYRQSLGQGLEFLIYFQGNSAPDKSGLPSDRFSAERTGGSVSTLTIQRTQQEDSAVYLCASSLQGAGEQYFGPGTRLTVT.

In DNA form, the CDR3 reads TGTGCCAGCAGTGAAGCGCTTTTAGGCAGGCTATTCTCATACGAGCAGTACTTC. Its translation: CASSEALLGRLFSYEQYF. The chain recombines TRBV6-1 with TRBJ2-7; D gene uncertain. Deletions cut 0 bases from V and 4 bases from J, with 22 bases between. CDR1 and CDR2 (germline): MNHNS, SASEGT. The CDR3 is 18 residues long.

This chain connects TRBV2 to TRBJ2-1, with no clear D. In germline, CDR1 is SNHLY, CDR2 FYNNEI. The CDR3 loop spans 13 amino acids. Trimming left V 5 bases short and J 7 bases short, with 12 bases between. CDR3 loop: CASSLQWRNEQFF. The CDR3 DNA reads as TGTGCCAGCAGTCTCCAATGGCGGAATGAGCAGTTCTTC.

This chain connects TRBV19 to TRBJ1-4; possible D gene TRBD1, 5 bases. The CDR3 totals 15 residues. V was cut by 8 bases and J by 5 bases, with 18 bases left in between. The germline V gene encodes CDR1 LNHDA and CDR2 SQIVND (reference sequence). CDR3 sequence reads: CASDSWVGANEKLFF. The CDR3 DNA sequence: TGTGCCAGTGATTCTTGGGTTGGGGCCAATGAAAAACTGTTTTTT. Looking up the rest from reference TRBV19 and TRBJ1-4 gives the full variable domain: DGGITQSPKYLFRKEGQNVTLSCEQNLNHDAMYWYRQDPGQGLRLIYYSQIVNDFQKGDIAEGYSVSREKKESFPLTVTSAQKNPTAFYLCASDSWVGANEKLFFGSGTQLSVL.

The chain has TRBV11-2 and TRBJ1-1, with D hard to call. The CDR3 contains 14 residues. The ends were cut back, 1 base at V and 2 bases at J, with 8 bases in the middle. CDR1 and CDR2 (germline): SGHAT, FQNNGV. The CDR3 nucleotides are TGTGCCAGCAGCTTAGTTGGCCCAAACACTGAAGCTTTCTTT. This sequence encodes CASSLVGPNTEAFF. Full variable domain (rest looked up from reference TRBV11-2 and TRBJ1-1): EAGVAQSPRYKIIEKRQSVAFWCNPISGHATLYWYQQILGQGPKLLIQFQNNGVVDDSQLPKDRFSAERLKGVDSTLKIQPAKLEDSAVYLCASSLVGPNTEAFFGQGTRLTVV.

This clone appeared once. The gene calls are TRBV6-5 and TRBJ2-1, with no clear D. Germline V CDR1 and CDR2: MNHEY, SVGAGI. This CDR3 comprises 13 residues. Trimming took off 0 bases at V and 3 bases at J, with 3 bases between the two ends. The CDR3 DNA sequence: TGTGCCAGCAGTTACTCCAACTACAATGAGCAGTTCTTC. This codes for CASSYSNYNEQFF.

A word on this clone: The junction does not match germline at one end; this may be a read error. The CDR3 nucleotides read TGTGCTAGCAGCCTTAGCGGCTCCTACAATGAGCAGTTCTTC. This codes for CASSLSGSYNEQFF. The rearrangement uses TRBV7-7 and TRBJ2-1; D is perhaps TRBD2 (6 bases). Germline CDR1 and CDR2: SSHAT and FNYEAQ (reference sequence). The CDR3 is 14 amino acids.